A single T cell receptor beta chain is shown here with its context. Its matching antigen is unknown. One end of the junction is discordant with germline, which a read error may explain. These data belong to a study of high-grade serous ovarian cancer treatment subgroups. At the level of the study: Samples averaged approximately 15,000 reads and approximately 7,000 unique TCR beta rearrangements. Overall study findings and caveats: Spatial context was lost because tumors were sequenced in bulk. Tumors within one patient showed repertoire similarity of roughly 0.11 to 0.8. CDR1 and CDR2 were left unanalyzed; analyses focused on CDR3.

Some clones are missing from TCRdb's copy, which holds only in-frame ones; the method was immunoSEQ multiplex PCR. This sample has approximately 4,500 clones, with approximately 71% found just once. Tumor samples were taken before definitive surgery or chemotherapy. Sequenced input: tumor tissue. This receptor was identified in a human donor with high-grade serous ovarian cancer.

CDR3 sequence: CASRSGYQGTQYF. CDR3 DNA sequence: TGTGCCAGCCGCTCAGGGTACCAAGGGACCCAGTACTTC. This chain uses TRBV5-6 with TRBJ2-5; D possibly corresponds to TRBD1 (5 bases). The CDR3 sequence is 13 residues long. From germline, CDR1 is SGHDT and CDR2 YYEEEE.